Sequencing of this T cell receptor beta chain was carried out in a study of blood T cell repertoires in COVID-19. Germline V gene sequence: CDR1 LNHDA, CDR2 SQIVND (reference sequence). V lost 5 bases and J lost 2; bases outside the gene matches: 4. The CDR3 spans 14 residues. Sequencing was performed with immunoSEQ multiplex PCR; in TCRdb, only in-frame clones are kept and a portion is missing. The table shows some 200,000 clones, with around 89% occurring only once. This chain connects TRBV19 to TRBJ2-7; 9 bases line up with TRBD1. This TCR came from a woman aged 18-29 years in a cohort exposed to, infected with or recovered from COVID-19 (not recorded which). Sequencing used PBMCs or T cells enriched from blood (not recorded which). For the CDR3, the DNA is TGTGCCAGTAGTGCCGGGACAGGGCCCTACGAGCAGTACTTC. It yields the protein CASSAGTGPYEQYF.